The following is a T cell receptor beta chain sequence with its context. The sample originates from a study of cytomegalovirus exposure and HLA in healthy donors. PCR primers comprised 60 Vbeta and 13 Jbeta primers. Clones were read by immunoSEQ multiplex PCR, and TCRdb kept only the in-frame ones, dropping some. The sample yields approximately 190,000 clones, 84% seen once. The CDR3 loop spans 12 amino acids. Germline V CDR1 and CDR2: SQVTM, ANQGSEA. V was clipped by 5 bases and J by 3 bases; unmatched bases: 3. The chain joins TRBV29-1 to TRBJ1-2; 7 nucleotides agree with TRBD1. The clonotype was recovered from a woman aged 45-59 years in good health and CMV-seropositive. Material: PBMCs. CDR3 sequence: CSVQGVDYGYTF. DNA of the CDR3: TGCAGCGTTCAGGGGGTGGACTATGGCTACACCTTC.